This T cell receptor beta chain appears in the sequencing data of a study of molecular identifiers for immune sequencing clone quantification. Findings and limits, study-wide: Effector cells had over 98% of their molecules in clones above 20 RNA copies, while naive cells had under 1%.

In this sample, this clonotype turned up many times. Its target is unknown. CDR1 is MDHEN and CDR2 is SYDVKM in the germline V gene. CDR3 length equals 15 residues. V was cut by 2 bases and J by 0 bases, with 7 bases left in between. Bulk TCR library preparation followed previously described methods with listed TCR primers. One entry per CDR3 protein, called by TCRdb with MiXCR from the PCR reads. The data contain over 600,000 distinct CDR3 sequences, nearly 20% of them singletons. This receptor was identified in a human donor in good health. Some libraries in this study had Jurkat cell RNA spiked in. The rearrangement joins TRBV28 to TRBJ1-4; D not resolved. Sequencing was carried out using naive CD8+ T cells from blood, with Jurkat cell RNA spiked in. The subset denotes: FACS-sorted CD8+CD4-CCR7+CD45RA+ naive T cells. The CDR3 region has the DNA TGTGCCAGCAGTTTACGGCGGGCAACTAATGAAAAACTGTTTTTT. It translates to CASSLRRATNEKLFF.